Listed here are 19 T cell receptor beta chains from one sample, sequenced in a study of early T cells in non-severe SARS-CoV-2 infection. TCRdb passed the 5' RACE reads through MiXCR, listing each CDR3 protein once. The data contain about 98,000 distinct CDR3 sequences, roughly 9.6% of them seen just once; the ten biggest clones take up 4% to 5.5%. Material for sequencing was whole blood. Every receptor here comes from an adult who was a healthcare worker with PCR-confirmed SARS-CoV-2 infection or an uninfected control (not recorded which).

Ten or more counts support this clonotype. The genes are TRBV3-1 and TRBJ2-6; perhaps TRBD2 as D (6 bases). Germline CDR1 LGHDT, CDR2 YNNKEL (reference sequence). This CDR3 is built from 17 residues. V was clipped by 0 bases and J by 0 bases, with 9 bases between them. As DNA, the CDR3 is TGTGCCAGCAGCCAAGATCGCGGGAACTCTGGGGCCAACGTCCTGACTTTC. It yields the protein CASSQDRGNSGANVLTF.

The table lists this clonotype with a few counts. The V call is TRBV7-2, the J call TRBJ2-3; 14 bases line up with TRBD2. The CDR3 length is 24 residues. CDR1 and CDR2 from the germline V gene are SGHTA and FQGNSA. Germline trimming cut 5 bases from V and 5 bases from J; bases unmatched to any gene: 30. The CDR3 loop reads CASSPDPGTPGTSGSRYLGDTQYF. Written as DNA, the CDR3 is TGTGCCAGCAGCCCGGACCCCGGGACCCCTGGGACTAGCGGGAGTAGGTACCTTGGAGATACGCAGTATTTT.

The chain carries TRBV29-1 and TRBJ2-7; the match to TRBD1 covers 8 bases. V trimming: 3 bases; J trimming: 0 bases; junction bases outside the gene matches: 4. This CDR3 comprises 14 residues. The germline V gene has CDR1 SQVTM and CDR2 ANQGSEA. CDR3 DNA sequence: TGCAGCGTTGAGGGACAGGACAGCTCCTACGAGCAGTACTTC. Protein product: CSVEGQDSSYEQYF.

The rearrangement links TRBV7-9 to TRBJ1-3; no firm D call. CDR1 is SEHNR and CDR2 is FQNEAQ in the germline V gene (reference sequence). The CDR3 is 15 residues long. V gave up 6 bases and J gave up 0 bases, with 12 bases separating them. The CDR3 bases are TGTGCCAGCAGGGGTAGACACAGCTCTGGAAACACCATATATTTT. Its translation: CASRGRHSSGNTIYF.

This clonotype was recorded many times. The conserved final phenylalanine or tryptophan is absent from the CDR3, which likely points to a read error. The V gene is TRBV9, the J gene TRBJ1-6; D is ambiguous. CDR1 SGDLS and CDR2 YYNGEE come from the germline V gene. The CDR3 covers 12 residues. Between the trimmed V and J ends, which lost 0 bases and 13 bases, there was a span of 8 bases. CDR3 in DNA: TGTGCCAGCAGCGTAGCCAGTAGGCCCCTCCACCTT. Translation gives CASSVASRPLHL.

The chain combines TRBV28 with TRBJ2-6; no clear D. CDR1 and CDR2 (germline): MDHEN, SYDVKM. CDR3 length: 13 amino acids. V gave up 8 bases and J gave up 0 bases, with 5 bases separating them. The CDR3 DNA sequence: TGTGCCAGCGAAGACTCTGGGGCCAACGTCCTGACTTTC. It codes for CASEDSGANVLTF.

The chain is built from TRBV20-1 and TRBJ1-2, with D perhaps matching TRBD1 (6 bases). V shed 1 base and J shed 3 bases, with 9 bases lying between them. The CDR3 is 13 residues long. Germline lookup yields CDR1 DFQATT and CDR2 SNEGSKA (reference sequence). The CDR3 sequence is CSARGNRDYGYTF. In DNA, the CDR3 is TGCAGTGCTAGAGGGAACAGGGACTATGGCTACACCTTC.

This clonotype was seen a handful of times. This chain uses TRBV6-6 with TRBJ1-4, with a possible D match to TRBD1 (5 bases). Germline CDR1 MNHNY, CDR2 SVGAGI (reference sequence). Trimming stripped 6 bases from V and 1 base from J, with 15 bases between. The CDR3 contains 16 residues. CDR3 coding DNA: TGTGCCAGCAGCCCCGGGGGGGGAGGAACTAATGAAAAACTGTTTTTT. Amino acid sequence: CASSPGGGGTNEKLFF.

This clonotype was detected many times. The chain recombines TRBV12-3 or TRBV12-4 with TRBJ2-1; possible D gene TRBD1, 6 bases. Trimming shortened V by 3 bases and J by 4 bases, and 13 bases separated the two germline ends. The CDR3 is 15 residues long. The CDR3 DNA reads as TGTGCCAGCAGTTTGGGCAGGGGTTTTTACAATGAGCAGTTCTTC. Its translation is CASSLGRGFYNEQFF.

This clonotype was seen a few times. V is TRBV29-1 and J is TRBJ2-1; D is perhaps TRBD1 or TRBD2 (6 bases each). Trimming took 7 bases from V and 4 from J, leaving 14 bases between them. Germline loops: CDR1 SQVTM, CDR2 ANQGSEA. The CDR3 runs to 13 residues. The CDR3 here is CSGKGGRYNEQFF. The CDR3 DNA reads as TGCAGCGGCAAAGGGGGGCGGTACAATGAGCAGTTCTTC.

This clonotype was counted many times. V and J are TRBV7-9 and TRBJ1-1, with no clear D. This CDR3 has 13 residues. Germline loops: CDR1 SEHNR, CDR2 FQNEAQ (reference sequence). The V gene lost 2 bases and the J gene lost 3 bases, with 7 bases spanning the gap. CDR3 DNA: TGTGCCAGCAGCTTAATGGCAGACACTGAAGCTTTCTTT. The encoded protein is CASSLMADTEAFF.

This clonotype appeared many times. This chain joins TRBV7-8 and TRBJ2-1; D remains ambiguous. Per germline, CDR1 SGHVS and CDR2 FQNEAQ. Trimming took 3 bases from V and 2 from J, leaving 14 bases between them. The CDR3 contains 16 residues. This CDR3 is CASSFRVSSTYNEQFF. CDR3 coding DNA: TGTGCCAGCAGCTTTAGGGTTTCTTCGACCTACAATGAGCAGTTCTTC.

This clonotype was counted ten times or more. This rearrangement joins TRBV12-3 or TRBV12-4 to TRBJ1-2; tentative D call: TRBD1 (6 bases). V lost 6 bases, J lost 6 bases, and 14 bases lay in between. The CDR3 has 13 residues. CDR3 in DNA: TGTGCCAGCAGACCCCATCCAGGGGATGGCTACACCTTC. It yields the protein CASRPHPGDGYTF.

The chain links TRBV11-1 to TRBJ2-3; the D is unclear. Per germline, CDR1 SGHAT and CDR2 FQDESV (reference sequence). V lost 5 bases and J lost 6, with 9 bases in between. The CDR3 is 12 amino acids. The CDR3 DNA reads as TGTGCCAGCAGCCACCGGAAGGATACGCAGTATTTT. It codes for CASSHRKDTQYF. Full variable domain (remainder filled in from reference TRBV11-1 and TRBJ2-3): EAEVAQSPRYKITEKSQAVAFWCDPISGHATLYWYRQILGQGPELLVQFQDESVVDDSQLPKDRFSAERLKGVDSTLKIQPAELGDSAMYLCASSHRKDTQYFGPGTRLTVL.

A few counts support this clonotype. J is TRBJ2-1 and V is TRBV7-2; tentative D call: TRBD1 (6 bases). The CDR3 runs to 14 residues. CDR1 and CDR2 (germline): SGHTA, FQGNSA. With 6 bases removed from V and 7 bases from J, the gap between germline ends came to 16 bases. CDR3 in amino acids: CASRLRAGVNEQFF. CDR3 sequence (DNA): TGTGCCAGCAGACTGAGGGCAGGGGTTAATGAGCAGTTCTTC.

This clonotype has a count of ten or more. The chain employs TRBV11-2 and TRBJ2-1, with D unresolved. The CDR3 consists of 14 residues. CDR1 and CDR2 (germline): SGHAT, FQNNGV. The ends were cut back, 7 bases at V and 0 bases at J, with 10 bases in the middle. This CDR3 reads CASKVPSSYNEQFF. The CDR3, as DNA: TGTGCCAGCAAGGTACCGAGCTCCTACAATGAGCAGTTCTTC.

This clonotype was detected ten times or more. The chain carries TRBV18 and TRBJ1-6, with 9 positions matching TRBD1. V lost 2 bases, J lost 6 bases, and 5 bases stayed unmatched. CDR3 length: 16 amino acids. Germline CDR1 is KGHSH and CDR2 is LQKENI. The chain's CDR3 is CASSPSPGQGNSPLHF. The CDR3, as DNA: TGTGCCAGCTCACCAAGTCCGGGACAGGGTAATTCACCCCTCCACTTT.

This clonotype was seen repeatedly, ten times or more. Germline and junction disagree at one end, which may indicate a read error. V is TRBV5-6 and J is TRBJ1-1; D is perhaps TRBD1 (5 bases). Germline CDR1 is SGHDT and CDR2 is YYEEEE. CDR3 length equals 14 residues. The CDR3 sequence is CASTLDISTTEAFF. CDR3 sequence (DNA): TGTGCCAGCACCTTGGACATCAGTACCACTGAAGCTTTCTTT. Combining the CDR3 with reference TRBV5-6 and TRBJ1-1 gives the whole variable domain DAGVTQSPTHLIKTRGQQVTLRCSPKSGHDTVSWYQQALGQGPQFIFQYYEEEERQRGNFPDRFSGHQFPNYSSELNVNALLLGDSALYLCASTLDISTTEAFFGQGTRLTVV.

A single count supports this clonotype. The chain couples TRBV28 to TRBJ2-7, with D perhaps TRBD1 or TRBD2 (6 bases each). From germline, CDR1 is MDHEN and CDR2 SYDVKM. V was pared by 7 bases and J by 6 bases, with 13 bases between. The CDR3 runs to 12 residues. The CDR3, as DNA: TGTGCCAGCACTGAAGGAGGGGGCGAGCAGTACTTC. Translated, it gives CASTEGGGEQYF. The full variable domain, completed using reference TRBV28 and TRBJ2-7, is DVKVTQSSRYLVKRTGEKVFLECVQDMDHENMFWYRQDPGLGLRLIYFSYDVKMKEKGDIPEGYSVSREKKERFSLILESASTNQTSMYLCASTEGGGEQYFGPGTRLTVT.